The 16 T cell receptor beta chains listed next were all sequenced from one sample in a study of blood T cell repertoires in COVID-19 (dated by TCRdb to 2018 to 2020). Library creation used the immunoSEQ multiplex PCR assay. TCRdb mirrors the immuneACCESS table, restricted to in-frame sequences. Some clones are absent from its copies; in checked studies, under half trace to an unresolved V gene, and the reason for the others is unknown. In all, the sample holds 180,000 or so clones, and approximately 90% of those were seen once. The ten most abundant clones make up 7% to 7.5% of the sample. Input material: peripheral blood. These receptors came from an elderly woman in a cohort sampled during active or convalescent COVID-19.

The chain combines TRBV6-5 with TRBJ2-7; possibly TRBD1 for D (5 bases). Germline V gene lookup returns CDR1 MNHEY and CDR2 SVGAGI. V lost 6 bases to trimming and J lost 4 bases, with 16 bases between them. The CDR3 contains 14 residues. As DNA, the CDR3 is TGTGCCAGCAGATACACAGGATCCTCTTACGAGCAGTACTTC. Translating it yields CASRYTGSSYEQYF.

The gene calls are TRBV7-6 and TRBJ1-4; a weak D match, TRBD1 (6 bases). Between the trimmed V and J ends, which lost 5 bases and 8 bases, there was a span of 18 bases. CDR3 size: 15 residues. Germline CDR1 SGHVS, CDR2 FNYEAQ. The CDR3 loop is CASSLSTGSVEKLFF. The CDR3 nucleotides read TGTGCCAGCAGCCTATCCACAGGGAGCGTAGAAAAACTGTTTTTT.

This clone is a singleton in its sample. The chain couples TRBV6-5 to TRBJ1-5; 8 nucleotides match TRBD1. The CDR3 totals 15 residues. CDR1 is MNHEY and CDR2 is SVGAGI in the germline V gene. The V segment lost 4 bases and the J segment 5 bases; nucleotides outside the gene matches: 7. The CDR3: CASSFTGGKDQPQHF. CDR3 DNA sequence: TGTGCCAGCAGTTTCACAGGGGGGAAGGATCAGCCCCAGCATTTT.

The J gene is TRBJ2-1, the V gene TRBV5-4, with 11 bases fitting TRBD2. V lost 1 base and J lost 7; bases outside the gene matches: 7. In germline, CDR1 is SGHNT, CDR2 YYREEE (reference sequence). This CDR3 has 16 residues. CDR3 residues: CASSLHSGRGENEQFF. The DNA of the CDR3 is TGTGCCAGCAGCTTGCATAGCGGGAGGGGCGAGAATGAGCAGTTCTTC.

The rearrangement links TRBV20-1 to TRBJ1-2; perhaps TRBD1 as D (5 bases). The CDR3 is 17 residues long. V lost 3 bases and J 0 bases, leaving 20 bases between the germline ends. Germline loops: CDR1 DFQATT, CDR2 SNEGSKA (reference sequence). The DNA for the CDR3 is TGCAGTGCTAGTGGGGGGGATGTCCTTCGGGCTAACTATGGCTACACCTTC. This translates into CSASGGDVLRANYGYTF.

This clone was found once. The genes are TRBV3-1 (or the pseudogene TRBV3-2) and TRBJ2-4; 7 bases fit TRBD1. The CDR3 is 15 amino acids. The V and J ends lost 4 bases and 4 bases, in that order; junction bases with no gene match: 7. Germline V gives CDR1 LGHDT, CDR2 YNNKEL (reference sequence). CDR3 coding DNA: TGTGCCAGCAGCCCCCAGGGACAGCTAAAAAACATTCAGTACTTC. Translated: CASSPQGQLKNIQYF.

The chain has TRBV4-1 and TRBJ2-5, with 8 bases matching TRBD2. This CDR3 is 15 amino acids long. Germline assignment: CDR1 MGHRA and CDR2 YSYEKL. V was pared by 1 base and J by 1 base, with 2 bases of the junction left unmatched. Here the CDR3 DNA reads TGCGCCAGCAGCCAAGTGGGACTAGTCCAAGAGACCCAGTACTTC. It codes for CASSQVGLVQETQYF.

The V and J genes are TRBV18 and TRBJ1-1; 7 nucleotides align to TRBD1. Trimming removed 0 bases from V and 7 bases from J; junction bases left unmatched: 2. This CDR3 has 13 residues. CDR1 and CDR2 (germline): KGHSH, LQKENI. The CDR3 nucleotides are TGTGCCAGCTCACCACCTCGACAGGGTGAAGCTTTCTTT. This translates into CASSPPRQGEAFF.

The chain has TRBV27 and TRBJ1-5; D unclear. V lost 6 bases and J 0 bases, leaving 18 bases between the germline ends. Looked up from germline, CDR1 is MNHEY and CDR2 is SMNVEV (reference sequence). The CDR3 spans 17 residues. CDR3 nucleotides: TGTGCCAGCAGGCCCTTAGGAGGGCCTCTTAGCAATCAGCCCCAGCATTTT. Translating gives CASRPLGGPLSNQPQHF.

The rearrangement links TRBV18 to TRBJ1-2; 9 positions agree with TRBD1. V lost 0 bases and J lost 8; bases outside the gene matches: 4. Germline-derived CDR1 and CDR2 are KGHSH and LQKENI. The CDR3 spans 14 residues. CDR3 sequence: CASSPPATGGGYTF. The CDR3 DNA reads as TGTGCCAGCTCACCACCGGCGACAGGGGGGGGCTACACCTTC.

The rearrangement uses TRBV5-6 and TRBJ2-5; 10 positions agree with TRBD2. The trim removed 2 bases at V and 4 bases at J, leaving 2 bases unmatched. This CDR3 has 14 amino acids. Germline CDR1 reads SGHDT; CDR2 reads YYEEEE. The CDR3 nucleotides read TGTGCCAGCAGCTTAGCGGGGGGGCCAGAGACCCAGTACTTC. Its translation: CASSLAGGPETQYF.

As regards this clone: Other DNA variants within this sample encode the same CDR3. This chain connects TRBV18 to TRBJ1-3; a weak D match, TRBD1 (6 bases). V gave up 3 bases and J gave up 0 bases, with 9 bases separating them. This CDR3 spans 15 amino acids. Germline values: CDR1 KGHSH, CDR2 LQKENI. The CDR3 loop reads CASSPGQFSGNTIYF. Here the CDR3 DNA reads TGTGCCAGCTCACCCGGACAGTTCTCTGGAAACACCATATATTTT.

The DNA for the CDR3 is TGCGCCAGCAGCCCGTATGGAGGGGGCTCCAATTCACCCCTCCACTTT. It translates to CASSPYGGGSNSPLHF. The V and J genes are TRBV5-1 and TRBJ1-6; 7 bases match TRBD1. This CDR3 is built from 16 residues. Germline values: CDR1 SGHRS, CDR2 YFSETQ. V was pared by 4 bases and J by 7 bases, with 11 bases of the junction left unmatched.

The V and J genes are TRBV5-4 and TRBJ2-2; 9 nucleotides line up with TRBD1. After removal of 3 bases from V and 7 bases from J, the junction contained 4 bases not matched to a gene. This CDR3 is 14 amino acids long. CDR1 and CDR2 from the germline V gene are SGHNT and YYREEE (reference sequence). The chain's CDR3 is CASSWTGEVGELFF. The CDR3 DNA reads TGTGCCAGCAGCTGGACAGGGGAGGTCGGGGAGCTGTTTTTT.

The chain uses TRBV6-6 and TRBJ1-1; D ambiguous. The CDR3 runs to 12 residues. V lost 7 bases and J 0 bases, leaving 6 bases between the germline ends. Germline V lookup: CDR1 MNHNY, CDR2 SVGAGI (reference sequence). CDR3 DNA: TGTGCCAGCACAGGTATGAACACTGAAGCTTTCTTT. Translation gives CASTGMNTEAFF.

In DNA form, the CDR3 reads TGTGCCAGCAGCTTAGCGCAGAGAGGGTTGGATGGCTACACCTTC. This encodes CASSLAQRGLDGYTF. The chain combines TRBV7-9 with TRBJ1-2; D is unclear. V was cut by 0 bases and J by 6 bases, with 14 bases left in between. Per germline, CDR1 SEHNR and CDR2 FQNEAQ (reference sequence). The CDR3 is 15 amino acids.